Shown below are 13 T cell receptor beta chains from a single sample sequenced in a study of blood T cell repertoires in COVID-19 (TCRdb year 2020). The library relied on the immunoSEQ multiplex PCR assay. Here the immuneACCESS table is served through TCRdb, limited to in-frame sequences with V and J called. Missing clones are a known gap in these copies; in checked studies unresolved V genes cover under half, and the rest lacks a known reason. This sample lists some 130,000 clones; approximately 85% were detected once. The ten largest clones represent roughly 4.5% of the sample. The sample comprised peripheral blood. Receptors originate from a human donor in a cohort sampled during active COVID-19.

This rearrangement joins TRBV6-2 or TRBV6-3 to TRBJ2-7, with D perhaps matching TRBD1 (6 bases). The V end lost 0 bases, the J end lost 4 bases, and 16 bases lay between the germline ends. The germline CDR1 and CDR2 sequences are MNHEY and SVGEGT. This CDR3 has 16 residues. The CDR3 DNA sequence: TGTGCCAGCAGTTACTCGGAGACAGGAGGACCGTACGAGCAGTACGTC. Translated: CASSYSETGGPYEQYV.

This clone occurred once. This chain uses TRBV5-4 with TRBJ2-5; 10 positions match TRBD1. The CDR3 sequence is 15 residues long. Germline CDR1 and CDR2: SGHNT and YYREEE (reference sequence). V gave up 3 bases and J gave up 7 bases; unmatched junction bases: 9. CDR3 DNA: TGTGCCAGCAGCTCATACGGGACAGGGGATCCGACCCAGTACTTC. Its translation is CASSSYGTGDPTQYF.

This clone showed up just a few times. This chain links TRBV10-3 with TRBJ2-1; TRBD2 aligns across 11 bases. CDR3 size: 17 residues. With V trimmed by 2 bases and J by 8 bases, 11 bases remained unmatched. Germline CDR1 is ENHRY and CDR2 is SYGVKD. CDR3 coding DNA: TGTGCCATCAGTGAGGCCAAAACTAGCGGGGGTGGGGATGAGCAGTTCTTC. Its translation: CAISEAKTSGGGDEQFF.

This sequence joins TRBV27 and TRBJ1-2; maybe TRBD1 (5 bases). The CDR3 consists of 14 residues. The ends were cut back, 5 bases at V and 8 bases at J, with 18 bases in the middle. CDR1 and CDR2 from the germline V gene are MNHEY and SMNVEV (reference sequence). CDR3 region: CASSPPSGVEGYTF. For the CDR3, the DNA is TGTGCCAGCAGTCCCCCCTCGGGGGTAGAGGGCTACACCTTC.

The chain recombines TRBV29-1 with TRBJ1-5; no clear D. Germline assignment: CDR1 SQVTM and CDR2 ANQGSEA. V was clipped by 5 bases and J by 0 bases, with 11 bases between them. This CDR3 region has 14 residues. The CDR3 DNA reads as TGCAGCGTTCATGACGGGATTAGCAATCAGCCCCAGCATTTT. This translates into CSVHDGISNQPQHF. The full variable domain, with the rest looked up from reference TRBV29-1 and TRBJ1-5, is SAVISQKPSRDICQRGTSLTIQCQVDSQVTMMFWYRQQPGQSLTLIATANQGSEATYESGFVIDKFPISRPNLTFSTLTVSNMSPEDSSIYLCSVHDGISNQPQHFGDGTRLSIL.

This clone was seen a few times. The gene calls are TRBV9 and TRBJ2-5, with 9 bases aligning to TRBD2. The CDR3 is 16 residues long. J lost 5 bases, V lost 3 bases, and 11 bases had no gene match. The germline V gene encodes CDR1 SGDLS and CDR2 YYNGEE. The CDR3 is CASSGISGGAQETQYF. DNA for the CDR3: TGTGCCAGCAGCGGGATTAGCGGGGGAGCCCAGGAGACCCAGTACTTC.

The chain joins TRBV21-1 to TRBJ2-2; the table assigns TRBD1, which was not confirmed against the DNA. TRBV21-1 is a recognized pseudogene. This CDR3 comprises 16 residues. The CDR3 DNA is TGTGCCAGCAGCCCAACTACGGGACACCCTACCGGGGAGCTGTTTTTT. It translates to CASSPTTGHPTGELFF.

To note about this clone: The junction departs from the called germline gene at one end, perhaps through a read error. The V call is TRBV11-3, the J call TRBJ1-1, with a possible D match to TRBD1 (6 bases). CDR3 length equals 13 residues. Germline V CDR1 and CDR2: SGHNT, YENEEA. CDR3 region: CASSLDRPAVAFF. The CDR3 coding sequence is TGTGCCAGCAGCCTAGACAGGCCGGCCGTAGCTTTCTTT.

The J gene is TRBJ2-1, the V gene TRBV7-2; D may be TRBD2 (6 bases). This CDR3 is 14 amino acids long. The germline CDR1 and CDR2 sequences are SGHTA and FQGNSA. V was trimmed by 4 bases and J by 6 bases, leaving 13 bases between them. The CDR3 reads CASSSVAGSNEQFF. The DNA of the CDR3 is TGTGCCAGCAGCTCTGTGGCGGGGTCCAATGAGCAGTTCTTC.

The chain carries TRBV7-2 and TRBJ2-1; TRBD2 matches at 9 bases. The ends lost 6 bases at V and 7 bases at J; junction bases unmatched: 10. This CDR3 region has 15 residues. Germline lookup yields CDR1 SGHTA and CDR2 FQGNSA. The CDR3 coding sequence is TGTGCCAGCAGTCCCAGCGGGGGGTTCGTAAATGAGCAGTTCTTC. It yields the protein CASSPSGGFVNEQFF.

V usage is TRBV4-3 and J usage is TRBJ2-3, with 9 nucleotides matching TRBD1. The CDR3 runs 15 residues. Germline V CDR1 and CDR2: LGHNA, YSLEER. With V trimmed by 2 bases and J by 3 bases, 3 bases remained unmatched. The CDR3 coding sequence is TGCGCCAGCAGCCAAACGGGACAGGGAACAGATACGCAGTATTTT. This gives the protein CASSQTGQGTDTQYF.

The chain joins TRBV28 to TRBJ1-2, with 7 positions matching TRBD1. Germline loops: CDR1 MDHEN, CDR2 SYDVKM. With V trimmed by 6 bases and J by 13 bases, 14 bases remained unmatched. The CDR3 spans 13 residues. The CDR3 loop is CASRTGTDEACTF. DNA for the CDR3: TGTGCCAGCAGAACCGGGACAGATGAGGCTTGCACCTTC.

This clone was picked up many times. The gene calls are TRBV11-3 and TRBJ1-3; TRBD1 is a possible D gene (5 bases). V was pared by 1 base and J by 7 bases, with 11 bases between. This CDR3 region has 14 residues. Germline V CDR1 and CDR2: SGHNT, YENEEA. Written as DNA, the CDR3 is TGTGCCAGCAGCTTAGGGGGCATCTATAACACCATATATTTT. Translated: CASSLGGIYNTIYF.